Listed below are T cell receptor beta chains from one sample, sequenced in a study of shared clonotypes between healthy human individuals. The protocol was immunoSEQ multiplex PCR, while the TCRdb copy is restricted to in-frame clones and leaves out a portion. The sample contains roughly 2 million clones, about 94% of which appear only once. Material: naive CD8+ T cells sorted from blood. These receptors all stem from a man aged 18 to 30 in good health. Both conserved end residues are part of each CDR3. A D gene is named only where the DNA matches it firmly. Clone sizes are given selectively: once, few, many, or a class where the clone is expanded.

v_call	d_call	j_call	clone_size	cdr3_aa	cdr3_nt
TRBV19	NA	TRBJ1-2	few	CARQGYYGYTF	TGTGCCAGACAGGGTTACTATGGCTACACCTTC
TRBV6-5	NA	TRBJ2-7	NA	CASSYSSGEDTYEQYF	TGTGCCAGCAGTTACTCTTCGGGAGAGGACACGTACGAGCAGTACTTC
TRBV27	TRBD1	TRBJ1-5	NA	CASSPRDRVNQPQHF	TGTGCCAGCAGTCCGAGGGACAGGGTAAATCAGCCCCAGCATTTT
TRBV27	NA	TRBJ2-3	NA	CASSFLSSQTPDTQYF	TGTGCCAGCAGTTTTCTCTCAAGCCAGACCCCAGATACGCAGTATTTT
TRBV5-6	TRBD1	TRBJ1-1	NA	CASSLRQGEYTEAFF	TGTGCCAGCAGCCTACGACAGGGGGAATACACTGAAGCTTTCTTT
TRBV30	NA	TRBJ1-5	NA	CAWSVTGGPNQPQHF	TGTGCCTGGAGTGTAACCGGGGGACCCAATCAGCCCCAGCATTTT
TRBV7-9	TRBD2	TRBJ2-1	NA	CASSPTRRGRDNEQFF	TGTGCCAGCAGCCCGACTCGACGGGGGAGGGACAATGAGCAGTTCTTC
TRBV7-9	TRBD1	TRBJ2-1	once	CASSLATGGLEQFF	TGTGCCAGCAGCTTAGCGACAGGGGGCTTGGAGCAGTTCTTC
TRBV7-6	NA	TRBJ2-2	NA	CASSIISGDSTGELFF	TGTGCCAGCAGTATCATTTCGGGAGACAGCACCGGGGAGCTGTTTTTT
TRBV7-3	TRBD2	TRBJ2-3	NA	CASSLLAGLPTDTQYF	TGTGCCAGCAGCCTCCTAGCGGGGCTACCCACAGATACGCAGTATTTT
TRBV9	TRBD2	TRBJ2-1	NA	CASSEGGGLAGIEQFF	TGTGCCAGCAGCGAAGGGGGAGGACTAGCGGGGATTGAGCAGTTCTTC
TRBV7-6	NA	TRBJ2-7	NA	CASSVTGYEQYF	TGTGCCAGCAGCGTGACTGGCTACGAGCAGTACTTC
TRBV11-2	TRBD2	TRBJ2-7	NA	CASSFQRDYEQYF	TGTGCCAGCAGCTTCCAGCGGGATTACGAGCAGTACTTC
TRBV27	NA	TRBJ1-2	NA	CASSFDRSYGYTF	TGTGCCAGCAGTTTCGACAGGAGCTATGGCTACACCTTC
TRBV28	NA	TRBJ1-2	once	CASSFGGEGNYGYTF	TGTGCCAGCAGTTTTGGAGGTGAAGGGAACTATGGCTACACCTTC
TRBV29-1	TRBD1	TRBJ1-1	once	CSVDDRVGTEAFF	TGCAGCGTAGACGACAGGGTAGGGACTGAAGCTTTCTTT
TRBV11-3	TRBD1	TRBJ1-2	NA	CASSKGTGDSKGYTF	TGTGCCAGCAGCAAAGGGACAGGGGACTCAAAGGGCTACACCTTC
TRBV12-2	NA	TRBJ2-7	once	CASRLVLAGVVLYEQYF	TGTGCAAGTCGCTTAGTCCTAGCGGGAGTAGTTCTATACGAGCAGTACTTC
TRBV28	NA	TRBJ1-5	NA	CASKQLANQPQHF	TGTGCCAGCAAGCAGCTCGCGAATCAGCCCCAGCATTTT
TRBV2	NA	TRBJ2-1	NA	CASSGQGGGEVPYNEQFF	TGTGCCAGCAGTGGCCAGGGAGGAGGGGAGGTCCCCTACAATGAGCAGTTCTTC
TRBV29-1	NA	TRBJ2-2	NA	CSVRTANPNTGELFF	TGCAGCGTGCGGACGGCAAACCCGAACACCGGGGAGCTGTTTTTT
TRBV7-8	NA	TRBJ2-7	NA	CASSLVRGAGYEQYF	TGTGCCAGCAGCTTAGTCAGGGGGGCAGGATACGAGCAGTACTTC
TRBV6-1	TRBD2	TRBJ2-4	once	CASSEARLAGERDIQYF	TGTGCCAGCAGTGAAGCTAGACTAGCGGGAGAGAGGGACATTCAGTACTTC
TRBV30	NA	TRBJ2-1	NA	CAWSVGGRNEQFF	TGTGCCTGGAGTGTAGGGGGGCGGAATGAGCAGTTCTTC
TRBV7-9	NA	TRBJ2-7	NA	CASGSQGLEQYF	TGTGCCAGCGGGAGCCAGGGGCTCGAGCAGTACTTC
TRBV11-2	TRBD2	TRBJ2-3	NA	CASSLPGLAGGDTQYF	TGTGCCAGCAGCCTCCCGGGACTAGCGGGTGGCGATACGCAGTATTTT
TRBV11-2	NA	TRBJ2-2	NA	CASSFFSTGFLTGELFF	TGTGCCAGCAGCTTCTTCAGCACAGGGTTTTTGACCGGGGAGCTGTTTTTT
TRBV6-1	NA	TRBJ1-4	NA	CASSEFQGLNEKLFF	TGTGCCAGCAGTGAATTCCAGGGCCTTAATGAAAAACTGTTTTTT
TRBV28	TRBD1	TRBJ1-3	NA	CASMTGAGNTIYF	TGTGCCAGCATGACAGGGGCTGGAAACACCATATATTTT
TRBV2	NA	TRBJ2-7	NA	CASSEALPPYEQYF	TGTGCCAGCAGTGAAGCGCTTCCCCCTTACGAGCAGTACTTC
TRBV5-1	NA	TRBJ2-7	NA	CASSFTPGLPSSYEQYF	TGCGCCAGCAGCTTCACCCCGGGGCTCCCTAGCTCCTACGAGCAGTACTTC
TRBV5-6	NA	TRBJ1-6	NA	CASSPFGETGYNSPLHF	TGTGCCAGCAGCCCATTCGGGGAAACAGGGTATAATTCACCCCTCCACTTT
TRBV19	NA	TRBJ2-7	NA	CASSITALYEQYF	TGTGCCAGTAGTATTACAGCTCTCTACGAGCAGTACTTC
TRBV29-1	TRBD1	TRBJ1-5	NA	CSVEPSGTGIRQPQHF	TGCAGCGTTGAACCGAGCGGGACAGGGATTAGGCAGCCCCAGCATTTT
TRBV19	NA	TRBJ2-7	NA	CASSRRDIGYEQYF	TGTGCCAGTAGTAGGCGGGACATTGGTTACGAGCAGTACTTC
TRBV6-5	TRBD2	TRBJ2-1	NA	CASSSGTTDPYNEQFF	TGTGCCAGCAGTTCCGGGACTACCGACCCCTACAATGAGCAGTTCTTC
TRBV5-8	NA	TRBJ1-2	once	CASSLGGAHVYGYTF	TGTGCCAGCAGCTTAGGAGGGGCCCACGTATATGGCTACACCTTC
TRBV7-9	TRBD2	TRBJ2-7	NA	CASSFRGSSYEQYF	TGTGCCAGCAGCTTTCGCGGGAGCTCCTACGAGCAGTACTTC
TRBV5-5	NA	TRBJ1-5	NA	CASSFGEWDNQPQHF	TGTGCCAGCAGCTTCGGGGAGTGGGACAATCAGCCCCAGCATTTT
TRBV7-3	NA	TRBJ2-3	NA	CASSLYPGSDTQYF	TGTGCCAGCAGCTTGTACCCGGGTTCAGATACGCAGTATTTT
TRBV27	NA	TRBJ1-1	NA	CASLGVSNTEAFF	TGTGCCAGCCTTGGAGTCTCGAACACTGAAGCTTTCTTT
TRBV21-1	NA	TRBJ2-7	NA	CASSTREGVHEQYF	TGTGCCAGCAGCACACGGGAAGGCGTACACGAGCAGTACTTC
TRBV6-1	TRBD2	TRBJ2-1	NA	CASSEISGSPYNEQFF	TGTGCCAGCAGTGAGATTAGCGGGAGTCCCTACAATGAGCAGTTCTTC
TRBV6-1	NA	TRBJ2-7	NA	CASSEGTYYEQYF	TGTGCCAGCAGTGAAGGGACCTACTACGAGCAGTACTTC